These 10 T cell receptor beta chains were sequenced from one sample in a study of CD8+ T cells in alopecia areata (dated by TCRdb to the late 2010s). The treatment or condition label of this sample denotes: oral pan-JAK inhibitor, 5-10 mg twice daily. Library preparation was by the immunoSEQ multiplex PCR assay. To provide template for TCR sequencing, every sample had RNA extracted and reverse transcribed into cDNA. Here the immuneACCESS table is served through TCRdb, limited to in-frame sequences with V and J called. Missing clones are a known gap in these copies; in checked studies unresolved V genes cover under half, and the rest lacks a known reason. Within this sample are around 100,000 clones, with 55% to 70% of them counted one time only. The top ten constitute around 15% of the sample. Sequencing used CD8+ T cells sorted from blood, obtained between weeks 55 and 65, from a patient treated with tofacitinib. These receptors were taken from a human donor with alopecia areata.

This clone was seen more than once but under ten times. J is TRBJ1-6 and V is TRBV5-4, with no clear D. The germline CDR1 and CDR2 sequences are SGHNT and YYREEE (reference sequence). The V gene lost 3 bases and the J gene lost 7 bases, with 5 bases spanning the gap. The CDR3 spans 12 residues. The CDR3 DNA is TGTGCCAGCAGCTCGGGGAATTCACCCCTCCACTTT. This gives the protein CASSSGNSPLHF. Full variable domain (missing parts from reference TRBV5-4 and TRBJ1-6): ETGVTQSPTHLIKTRGQQVTLRCSSQSGHNTVSWYQQALGQGPQFIFQYYREEENGRGNFPPRFSGLQFPNYSSELNVNALELDDSALYLCASSSGNSPLHFGNGTRLTVT.

This chain connects TRBV2 to TRBJ2-5; 9 positions match TRBD2. From germline, CDR1 is SNHLY and CDR2 FYNNEI. V was pared by 4 bases and J by 5 bases, with 8 bases of the junction left unmatched. The CDR3 sequence is 15 residues long. This CDR3 reads CASSAHRGLAETQYF. CDR3 nucleotide sequence: TGTGCCAGCAGTGCACACAGAGGACTAGCGGAGACCCAGTACTTC. Based on the CDR3 plus reference TRBV2 and TRBJ2-5, the full variable domain is EPEVTQTPSHQVTQMGQEVILRCVPISNHLYFYWYRQILGQKVEFLVSFYNNEISEKSEIFDDQFSVERPDGSNFTLKIRSTKLEDSAMYFCASSAHRGLAETQYFGPGTRLLVL.

The rearrangement links TRBV19 to TRBJ2-5; a possible D gene is TRBD1 (6 bases). CDR1 and CDR2 (germline): LNHDA, SQIVND (reference sequence). The CDR3 contains 12 residues. Trimming cost V 9 bases and J 3 bases, with 11 bases left between them. DNA of the CDR3: TGTGCCAGCAGGACAGACGAAGAGACCCAGTACTTC. Translated: CASRTDEETQYF.

Note on this clone: The junction and the germline gene differ at one end; a read error may be behind it. V and J are TRBV7-2 and TRBJ2-7; D uncertain. The CDR3 length is 16 residues. CDR1 and CDR2 from the germline V gene are SGHTA and FQGNSA. CDR3 sequence: CASTLRTPEFSYEQYF. DNA of the CDR3: TGTGCCAGCACCTTACGAACGCCGGAATTCTCCTACGAGCAGTACTTC. The full variable domain, completed using reference TRBV7-2 and TRBJ2-7, is GAGVSQSPSNKVTEKGKDVELRCDPISGHTALYWYRQSLGQGLEFLIYFQGNSAPDKSGLPSDRFSAERTGGSVSTLTIQRTQQEDSAVYLCASTLRTPEFSYEQYFGPGTRLTVT.

This clone turned up a few times. At one boundary the junction diverges from the germline segment, which might be a read error. This chain links TRBV7-9 with TRBJ2-5; weak D call: TRBD2 (6 bases). In germline, CDR1 is SEHNR, CDR2 FQNEAQ (reference sequence). This CDR3 is 13 amino acids long. The CDR3 nucleotides are TGTGCCAGCAGCTTAGCTCTCCGGGACTTCACGCACTTC. As protein: CASSLALRDFTHF.

This clone was counted a few times. V and J are TRBV27 and TRBJ1-2; D might be TRBD1 (5 bases). The CDR3 loop spans 14 amino acids. CDR1 is MNHEY, CDR2 SMNVEV, per germline (reference sequence). V was shortened by 6 bases and J by 4 bases, with 15 bases between the two germline ends. The CDR3 nucleotides are TGTGCCAGCAGCCCCTCTCCAGGGACCTATGGCTACACCTTC. Encoded protein: CASSPSPGTYGYTF.

V and J are TRBV7-8 and TRBJ1-5, with unresolved D. This CDR3 contains 14 residues. V gave up 10 bases and J gave up 0 bases, with 13 bases separating them. In germline, CDR1 is SGHVS, CDR2 FQNEAQ. CDR3 in DNA: TGTGCCACCCCCCCCCGAAATAGCAATCAGCCCCAGCATTTT. This codes for CATPPRNSNQPQHF.

This sequence joins TRBV7-9 and TRBJ1-3; tentative D call: TRBD1 (6 bases). Trimming shortened V by 5 bases and J by 6 bases, and 17 bases separated the two germline ends. In germline, CDR1 is SEHNR, CDR2 FQNEAQ (reference sequence). This CDR3 comprises 15 residues. CDR3 sequence: CASSSPWGAKNTIYF. The CDR3 DNA reads as TGTGCCAGCAGCAGCCCGTGGGGGGCGAAAAACACCATATATTTT.

This chain links TRBV7-9 with TRBJ1-2, with 9 bases that match TRBD1. The CDR3 loop spans 15 amino acids. CDR1 SEHNR and CDR2 FQNEAQ come from the germline V gene (reference sequence). Trimming cost V 3 bases and J 8 bases; bases outside gene matches: 10. In nucleotides, the CDR3 is TGTGCCAGCAGCTTGGGACAGGGAGGAAAAAAGGGCTACACCTTC. As protein: CASSLGQGGKKGYTF.

V is TRBV5-1 and J is TRBJ2-7; D not certain. This CDR3 has 13 residues. Deletions cut 0 bases from V and 3 bases from J, with 7 bases between. The germline gives CDR1 SGHRS, CDR2 YFSETQ. This CDR3 is CASSLGAYYEQYF. CDR3 bases: TGCGCCAGCAGCTTGGGTGCCTACTACGAGCAGTACTTC.